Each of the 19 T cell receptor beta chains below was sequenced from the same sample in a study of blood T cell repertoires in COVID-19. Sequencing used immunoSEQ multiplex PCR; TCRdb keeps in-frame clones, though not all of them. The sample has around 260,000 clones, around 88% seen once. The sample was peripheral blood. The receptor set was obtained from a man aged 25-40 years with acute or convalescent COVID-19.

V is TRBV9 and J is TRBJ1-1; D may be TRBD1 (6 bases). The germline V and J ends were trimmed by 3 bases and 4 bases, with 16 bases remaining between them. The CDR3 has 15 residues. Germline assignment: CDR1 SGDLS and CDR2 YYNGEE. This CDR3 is CASSAGGQGPTEAFF. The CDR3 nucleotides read TGTGCCAGCAGCGCGGGGGGGCAGGGGCCCACTGAAGCTTTCTTT.

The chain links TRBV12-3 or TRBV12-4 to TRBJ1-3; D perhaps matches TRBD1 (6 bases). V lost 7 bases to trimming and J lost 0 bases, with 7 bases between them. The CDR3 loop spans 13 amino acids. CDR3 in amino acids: CASKGDSGNTIYF. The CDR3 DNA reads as TGTGCCAGCAAGGGGGACTCTGGAAACACCATATATTTT.

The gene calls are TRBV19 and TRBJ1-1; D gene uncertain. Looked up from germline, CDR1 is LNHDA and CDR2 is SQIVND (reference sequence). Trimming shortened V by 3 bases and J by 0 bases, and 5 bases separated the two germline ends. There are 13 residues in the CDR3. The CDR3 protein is CASSMSLNTEAFF. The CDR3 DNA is TGTGCCAGTAGTATGAGCTTGAACACTGAAGCTTTCTTT. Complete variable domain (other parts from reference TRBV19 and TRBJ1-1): DGGITQSPKYLFRKEGQNVTLSCEQNLNHDAMYWYRQDPGQGLRLIYYSQIVNDFQKGDIAEGYSVSREKKESFPLTVTSAQKNPTAFYLCASSMSLNTEAFFGQGTRLTVV.

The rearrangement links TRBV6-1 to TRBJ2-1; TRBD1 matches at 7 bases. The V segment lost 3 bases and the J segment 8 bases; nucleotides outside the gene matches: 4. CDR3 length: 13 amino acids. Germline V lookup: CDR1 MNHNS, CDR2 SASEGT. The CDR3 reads CASSEYRGHEQFF. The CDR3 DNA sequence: TGTGCCAGCAGTGAGTACAGGGGTCATGAGCAGTTCTTC.

CDR3 sequence: CASRRDSRSSNQPQHF. The CDR3 bases are TGTGCCAGCAGGCGGGACAGTAGGAGCTCAAATCAGCCCCAGCATTTT. The chain employs TRBV2 and TRBJ1-5; 7 nucleotides match TRBD1. This CDR3 is built from 16 residues. The V segment lost 6 bases and the J segment 4 bases; nucleotides outside the gene matches: 12. From germline, CDR1 is SNHLY and CDR2 FYNNEI.

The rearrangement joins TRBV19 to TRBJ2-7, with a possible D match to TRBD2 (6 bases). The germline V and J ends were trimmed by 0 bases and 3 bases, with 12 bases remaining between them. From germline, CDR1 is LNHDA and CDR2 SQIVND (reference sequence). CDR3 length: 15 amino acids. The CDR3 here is CASSIDFTGDYEQYF. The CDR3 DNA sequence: TGTGCCAGTAGTATAGATTTCACGGGAGACTACGAGCAGTACTTC.

DNA of the CDR3: TGTGCCAGCAGCTTTGATAGGGGGCAAAATCCCATGAACACTGAAGCTTTCTTT. Protein sequence: CASSFDRGQNPMNTEAFF. The chain is built from TRBV7-9 and TRBJ1-1, with 7 positions matching TRBD1. Germline CDR1 reads SEHNR; CDR2 reads FQNEAQ (reference sequence). The V gene end was trimmed by 3 bases and the J gene end by 0 bases; junction bases not matched to a gene: 13. CDR3 length equals 18 residues. The full variable domain, with the rest looked up from reference TRBV7-9 and TRBJ1-1, is DTGVSQNPRHKITKRGQNVTFRCDPISEHNRLYWYRQTLGQGPEFLTYFQNEAQLEKSRLLSDRFSAERPKGSFSTLEIQRTEQGDSAMYLCASSFDRGQNPMNTEAFFGQGTRLTVV.

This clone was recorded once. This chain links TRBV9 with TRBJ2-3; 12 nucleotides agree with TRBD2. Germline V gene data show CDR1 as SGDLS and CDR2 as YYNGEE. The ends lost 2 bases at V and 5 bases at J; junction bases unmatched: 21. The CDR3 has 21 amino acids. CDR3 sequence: CASSVSIRKTSGSRELDTQYF. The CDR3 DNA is TGTGCCAGCAGCGTTTCGATTCGGAAGACTAGCGGGAGTAGGGAACTAGATACGCAGTATTTT.

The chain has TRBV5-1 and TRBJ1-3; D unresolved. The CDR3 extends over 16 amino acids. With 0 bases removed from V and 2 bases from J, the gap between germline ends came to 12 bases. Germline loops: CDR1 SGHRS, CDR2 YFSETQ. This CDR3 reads CASSLDPELAGNTIYF. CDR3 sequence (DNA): TGCGCCAGCAGCTTGGATCCGGAGCTGGCTGGAAACACCATATATTTT.

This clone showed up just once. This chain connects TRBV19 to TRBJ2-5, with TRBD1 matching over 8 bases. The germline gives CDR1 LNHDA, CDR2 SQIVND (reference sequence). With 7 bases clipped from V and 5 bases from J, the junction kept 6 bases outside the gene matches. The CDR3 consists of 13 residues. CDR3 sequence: CASNDRGHETQYF. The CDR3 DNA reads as TGTGCCAGTAACGACAGGGGCCATGAGACCCAGTACTTC. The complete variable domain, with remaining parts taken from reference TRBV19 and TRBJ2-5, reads DGGITQSPKYLFRKEGQNVTLSCEQNLNHDAMYWYRQDPGQGLRLIYYSQIVNDFQKGDIAEGYSVSREKKESFPLTVTSAQKNPTAFYLCASNDRGHETQYFGPGTRLLVL.

This chain's CDR3 is CASGYRSVNEQFF. Written as DNA, the CDR3 is TGTGCTAGTGGTTACCGGTCGGTCAATGAGCAGTTCTTC. V and J are TRBV12-5 and TRBJ2-1; D remains unclear. Germline CDR1 reads LGHNT; CDR2 reads FRNRAP. The CDR3 covers 13 residues. The ends were cut back, 4 bases at V and 6 bases at J, with 10 bases in the middle.

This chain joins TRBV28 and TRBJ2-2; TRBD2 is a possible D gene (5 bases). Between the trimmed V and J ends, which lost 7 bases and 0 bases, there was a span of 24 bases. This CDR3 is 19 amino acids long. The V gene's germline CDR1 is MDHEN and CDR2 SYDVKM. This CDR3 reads CASTHGLQTWTPNTGELFF. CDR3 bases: TGTGCCAGCACACATGGGCTACAAACGTGGACTCCGAACACCGGGGAGCTGTTTTTT.

CDR3 loop: CASSDLARGYTF. DNA for the CDR3: TGTGCCAGCAGCGACTTGGCTCGGGGCTACACCTTC. The chain employs TRBV5-6 and TRBJ1-2; D remains ambiguous. The CDR3 runs to 12 residues. Germline values: CDR1 SGHDT, CDR2 YYEEEE. V dropped 4 bases and J dropped 8 bases, with 12 bases sitting between them.

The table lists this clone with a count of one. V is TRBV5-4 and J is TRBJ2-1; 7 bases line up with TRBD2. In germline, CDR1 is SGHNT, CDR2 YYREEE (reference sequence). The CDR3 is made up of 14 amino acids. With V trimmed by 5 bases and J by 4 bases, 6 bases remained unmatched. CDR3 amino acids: CASRGGSGYNEQFF. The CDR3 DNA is TGTGCCAGCAGGGGCGGGAGTGGGTACAATGAGCAGTTCTTC.

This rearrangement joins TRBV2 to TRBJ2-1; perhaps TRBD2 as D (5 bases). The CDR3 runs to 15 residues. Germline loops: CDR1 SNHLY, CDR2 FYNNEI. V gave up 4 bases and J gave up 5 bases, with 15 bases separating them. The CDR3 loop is CASSGSGSRNNEQFF. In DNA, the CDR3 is TGTGCCAGCAGTGGGTCGGGATCCAGAAACAATGAGCAGTTCTTC.

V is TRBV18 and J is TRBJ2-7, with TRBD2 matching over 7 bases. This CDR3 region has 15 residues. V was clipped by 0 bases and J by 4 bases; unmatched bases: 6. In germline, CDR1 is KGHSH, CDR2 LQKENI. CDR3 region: CASSPPGRGGYEQYF. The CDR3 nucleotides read TGTGCCAGCTCACCACCGGGGAGGGGAGGTTACGAGCAGTACTTC.

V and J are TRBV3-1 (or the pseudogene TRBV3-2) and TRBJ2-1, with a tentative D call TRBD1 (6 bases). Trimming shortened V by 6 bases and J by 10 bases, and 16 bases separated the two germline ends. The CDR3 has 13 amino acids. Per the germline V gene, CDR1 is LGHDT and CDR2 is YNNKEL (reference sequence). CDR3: CASSSLQGREQFF. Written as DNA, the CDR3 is TGTGCCAGCAGTTCCCTACAGGGTAGGGAGCAGTTCTTC.

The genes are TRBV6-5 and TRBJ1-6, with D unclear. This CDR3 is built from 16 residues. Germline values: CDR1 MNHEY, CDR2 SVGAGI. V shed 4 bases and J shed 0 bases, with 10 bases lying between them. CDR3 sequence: CASSLEGGSYNSPLHF. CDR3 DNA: TGTGCCAGCAGTTTAGAAGGAGGCTCCTATAATTCACCCCTCCACTTT.

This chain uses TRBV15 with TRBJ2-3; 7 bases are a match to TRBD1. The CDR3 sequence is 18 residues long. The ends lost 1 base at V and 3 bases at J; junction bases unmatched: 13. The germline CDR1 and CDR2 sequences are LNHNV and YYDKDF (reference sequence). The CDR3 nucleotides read TGTGCCACCAGCAGAGGGCTTTCGGCAGGGGGAAAGACAGATACGCAGTATTTT. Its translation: CATSRGLSAGGKTDTQYF.